These 8 T cell receptor beta chains share one sample of origin, sequenced in a study of monozygotic twins with inflammatory bowel disease. TCRdb re-called the 5' RACE reads; one entry per CDR3 protein, DNA not given. In total, the table holds 350,000 to 500,000 distinct CDR3 sequences. Material for sequencing was blood. The receptors here all came from a human donor with ulcerative colitis or Crohn's disease, or a healthy co-twin of an affected twin (not recorded which).

This sequence joins TRBV2 and TRBJ2-5; TCRdb reports TRBD1, a call that lacks DNA to check it against. The CDR3 covers 15 residues. Germline loops: CDR1 SNHLY, CDR2 FYNNEI. CDR3 residues: CASGGLTGGGETQYF.

The chain couples TRBV20-1 to TRBJ2-3. This CDR3 has 15 residues. Germline V lookup: CDR1 DFQATT, CDR2 SNEGSKA (reference sequence). The chain's CDR3 is CSARVTRRSTDTQYF.

This chain links TRBV7-3 with TRBJ1-1. CDR3 length equals 13 residues. The germline gives CDR1 SGHTA, CDR2 FQGTGA. The CDR3 sequence is CASSLWQNTEAFF.

This chain uses TRBV12-3 or TRBV12-4 with TRBJ1-5; TCRdb returns TRBD1, unconfirmable since there is no DNA. The CDR3 runs to 15 residues. CDR3 in amino acids: CASSPDRAFNQPQHF.

The chain recombines TRBV5-4 with TRBJ2-2; the D gene TCRdb calls, TRBD2, cannot be checked with no DNA. The CDR3 sequence is 14 residues long. Germline V gene sequence: CDR1 SGHNT, CDR2 YYREEE (reference sequence). CDR3 residues: CASTSSRAPGELFF.

The chain carries TRBV10-3 and TRBJ2-3; the D call from TCRdb, TRBD2, cannot be confirmed without DNA. The CDR3 runs to 18 residues. Germline CDR1 ENHRY, CDR2 SYGVKD. The CDR3 loop is CAISGGSGTAILTDTQYF.

The rearrangement joins TRBV5-6 to TRBJ1-1; TCRdb returns TRBD1, unconfirmable since there is no DNA. This CDR3 region has 16 residues. Germline lookup yields CDR1 SGHDT and CDR2 YYEEEE. The CDR3 here is CASSSSPGQGLPEAFF.

V usage is TRBV7-9 and J usage is TRBJ2-7; checking the TCRdb D call of TRBD2 is not possible without DNA. The CDR3 covers 14 residues. Germline loops: CDR1 SEHNR, CDR2 FQNEAQ (reference sequence). The CDR3: CASSFGTSENEQYF.